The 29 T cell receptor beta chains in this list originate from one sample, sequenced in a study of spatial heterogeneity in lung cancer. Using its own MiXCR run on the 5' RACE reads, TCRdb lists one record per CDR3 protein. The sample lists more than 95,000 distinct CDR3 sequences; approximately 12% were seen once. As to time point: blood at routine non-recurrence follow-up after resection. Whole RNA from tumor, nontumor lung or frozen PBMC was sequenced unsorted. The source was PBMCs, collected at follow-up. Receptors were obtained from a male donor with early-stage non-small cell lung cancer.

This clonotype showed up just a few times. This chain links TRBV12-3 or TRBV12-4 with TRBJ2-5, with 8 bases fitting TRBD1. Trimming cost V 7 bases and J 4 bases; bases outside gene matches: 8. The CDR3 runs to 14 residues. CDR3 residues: CASNILGQGETQYF. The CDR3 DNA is TGTGCCAGCAACATCCTAGGACAGGGAGAGACCCAGTACTTC.

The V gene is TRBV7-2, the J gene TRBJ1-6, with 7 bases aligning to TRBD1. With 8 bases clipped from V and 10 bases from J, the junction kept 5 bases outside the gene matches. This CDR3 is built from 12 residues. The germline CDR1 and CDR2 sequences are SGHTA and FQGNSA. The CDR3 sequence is CASRQGQSPLHF. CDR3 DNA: TGTGCCAGCCGACAGGGCCAGTCACCCCTCCACTTT.

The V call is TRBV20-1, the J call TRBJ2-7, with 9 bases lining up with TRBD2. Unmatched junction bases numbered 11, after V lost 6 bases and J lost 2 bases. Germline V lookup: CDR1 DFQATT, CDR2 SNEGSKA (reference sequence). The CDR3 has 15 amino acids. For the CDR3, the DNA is TGCAGTGCGGACCCCAGCGGGGGGTCCCCCTACGAGCAGTACTTC. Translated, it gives CSADPSGGSPYEQYF.

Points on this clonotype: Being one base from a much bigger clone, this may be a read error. The CDR3 bases are TGCAACGCCGAAGACGGGTACAATGAGCAGTTCTTC. Translating gives CNAEDGYNEQFF. This chain joins TRBV29-1 and TRBJ2-1; no clear D gene. Per the germline V gene, CDR1 is SQVTM and CDR2 is ANQGSEA. CDR3 length equals 12 residues.

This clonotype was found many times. CDR3 sequence reads: CSAQGPGNSPLHF. The CDR3 bases are TGCAGTGCTCAGGGACCCGGGAATTCACCCCTCCACTTT. The chain links TRBV20-1 to TRBJ1-6; the D gene is possibly TRBD1 (5 bases). Germline values: CDR1 DFQATT, CDR2 SNEGSKA (reference sequence). The V and J ends lost 5 bases and 7 bases respectively, with 12 bases between them. The CDR3 has 13 residues.

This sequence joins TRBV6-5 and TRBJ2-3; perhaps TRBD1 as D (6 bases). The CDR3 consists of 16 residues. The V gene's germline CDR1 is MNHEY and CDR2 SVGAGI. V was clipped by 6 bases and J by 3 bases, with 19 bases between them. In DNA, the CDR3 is TGTGCCAGCAGCGAAACCGGGACAACACCGACAGATACGCAGTATTTT. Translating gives CASSETGTTPTDTQYF.

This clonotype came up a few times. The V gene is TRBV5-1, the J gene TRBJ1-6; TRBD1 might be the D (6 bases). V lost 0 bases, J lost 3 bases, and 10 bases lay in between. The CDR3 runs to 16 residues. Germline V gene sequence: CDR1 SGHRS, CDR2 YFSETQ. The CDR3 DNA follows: TGCGCCAGCAGCTTGGAACAGGGTTTCTATAATTCACCCCTCCACTTT. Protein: CASSLEQGFYNSPLHF.

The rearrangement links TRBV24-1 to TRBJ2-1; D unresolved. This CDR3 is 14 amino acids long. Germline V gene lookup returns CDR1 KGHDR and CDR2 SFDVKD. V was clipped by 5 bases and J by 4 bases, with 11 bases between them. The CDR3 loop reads CATSALSPYNEQFF. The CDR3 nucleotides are TGTGCCACCAGTGCCCTTTCCCCATACAATGAGCAGTTCTTC.

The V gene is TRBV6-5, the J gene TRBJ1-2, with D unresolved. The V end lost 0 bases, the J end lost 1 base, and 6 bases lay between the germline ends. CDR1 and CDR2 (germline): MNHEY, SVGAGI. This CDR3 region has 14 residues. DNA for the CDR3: TGTGCCAGCAGTTACTCGGAAGATAACTATGGCTACACCTTC. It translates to CASSYSEDNYGYTF.

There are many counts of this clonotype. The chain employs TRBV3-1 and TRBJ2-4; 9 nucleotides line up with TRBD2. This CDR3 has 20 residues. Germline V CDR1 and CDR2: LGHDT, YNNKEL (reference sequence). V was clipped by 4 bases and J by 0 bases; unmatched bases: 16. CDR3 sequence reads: CASSPSPRLAGPKAKNIQYF. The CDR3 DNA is TGTGCCAGCAGCCCTTCTCCGCGGCTAGCGGGACCCAAAGCCAAAAACATTCAGTACTTC.

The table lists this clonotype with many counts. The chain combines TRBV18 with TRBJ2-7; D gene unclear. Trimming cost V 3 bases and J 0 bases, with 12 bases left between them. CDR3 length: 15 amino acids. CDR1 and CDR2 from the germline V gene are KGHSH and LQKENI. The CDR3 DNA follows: TGTGCCAGCTCACCCACGTCCCTGAGCTCCTACGAGCAGTACTTC. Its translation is CASSPTSLSSYEQYF.

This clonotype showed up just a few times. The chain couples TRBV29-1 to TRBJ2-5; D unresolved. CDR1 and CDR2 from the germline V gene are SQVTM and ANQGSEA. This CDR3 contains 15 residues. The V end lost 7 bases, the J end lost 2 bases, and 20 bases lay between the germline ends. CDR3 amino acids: CSGRSPGRVQETQYF. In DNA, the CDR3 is TGCAGCGGCCGGTCGCCGGGTAGGGTTCAAGAGACCCAGTACTTC. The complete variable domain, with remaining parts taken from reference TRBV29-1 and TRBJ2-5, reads SAVISQKPSRDICQRGTSLTIQCQVDSQVTMMFWYRQQPGQSLTLIATANQGSEATYESGFVIDKFPISRPNLTFSTLTVSNMSPEDSSIYLCSGRSPGRVQETQYFGPGTRLLVL.

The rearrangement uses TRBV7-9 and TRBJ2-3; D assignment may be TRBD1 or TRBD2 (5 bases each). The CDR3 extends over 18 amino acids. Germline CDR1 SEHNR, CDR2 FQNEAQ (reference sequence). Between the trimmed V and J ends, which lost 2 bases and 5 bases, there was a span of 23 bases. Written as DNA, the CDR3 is TGTGCCAGCAGCTTACCCCGGGGCAGCCCCCCGCACGGAGATACGCAGTATTTT. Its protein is CASSLPRGSPPHGDTQYF.

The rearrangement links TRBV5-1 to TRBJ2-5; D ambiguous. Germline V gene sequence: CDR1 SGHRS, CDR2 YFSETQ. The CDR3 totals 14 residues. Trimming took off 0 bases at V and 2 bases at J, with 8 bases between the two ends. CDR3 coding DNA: TGCGCCAGCAGCTTGGACGCCACACAAGAGACCCAGTACTTC. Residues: CASSLDATQETQYF.

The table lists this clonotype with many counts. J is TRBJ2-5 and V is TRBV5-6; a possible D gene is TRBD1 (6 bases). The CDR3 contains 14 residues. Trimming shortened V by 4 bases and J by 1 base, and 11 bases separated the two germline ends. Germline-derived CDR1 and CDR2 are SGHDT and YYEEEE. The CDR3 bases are TGTGCCAGCAGCCTCCAGGGGCCCCAAGAGACCCAGTACTTC. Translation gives CASSLQGPQETQYF.

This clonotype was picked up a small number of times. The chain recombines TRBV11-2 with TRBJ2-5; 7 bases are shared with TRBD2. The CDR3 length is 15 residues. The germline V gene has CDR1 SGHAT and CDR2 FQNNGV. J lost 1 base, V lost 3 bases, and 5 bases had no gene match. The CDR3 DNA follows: TGTGCCAGCAGCTTCAGGGAGGGGCCCCAAGAGACCCAGTACTTC. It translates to CASSFREGPQETQYF.

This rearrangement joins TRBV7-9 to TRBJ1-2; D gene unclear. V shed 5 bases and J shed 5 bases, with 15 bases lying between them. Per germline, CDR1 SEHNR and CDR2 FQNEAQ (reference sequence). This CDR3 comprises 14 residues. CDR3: CASSPPGRAYGYTF. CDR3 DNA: TGTGCCAGCAGCCCACCCGGGAGGGCATATGGCTACACCTTC.

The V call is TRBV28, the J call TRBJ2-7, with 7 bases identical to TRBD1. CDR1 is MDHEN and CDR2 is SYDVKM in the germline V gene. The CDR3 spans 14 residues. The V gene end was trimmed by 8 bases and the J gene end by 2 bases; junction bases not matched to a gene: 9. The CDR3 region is CASSDREQTYEQYF. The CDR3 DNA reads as TGTGCCAGCTCTGACAGGGAGCAGACCTACGAGCAGTACTTC.

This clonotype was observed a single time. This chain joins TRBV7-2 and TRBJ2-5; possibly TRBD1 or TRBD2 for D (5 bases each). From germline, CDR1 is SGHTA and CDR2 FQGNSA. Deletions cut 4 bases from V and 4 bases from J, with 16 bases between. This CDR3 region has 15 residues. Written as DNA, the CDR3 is TGTGCCAGCAGCTGGGGACGAGCAGGCGCAGAGACCCAGTACTTC. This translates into CASSWGRAGAETQYF.

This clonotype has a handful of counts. CDR3 sequence (DNA): TGCAGTGCTAGAGTCGAAGGCTCTGGGGCCAACGTCCTGACTTTC. Amino acid sequence: CSARVEGSGANVLTF. The gene calls are TRBV20-1 and TRBJ2-6; no definite D call. Germline V gene lookup returns CDR1 DFQATT and CDR2 SNEGSKA (reference sequence). V was cut by 1 base and J by 0 bases, with 7 bases left in between. The CDR3 is 15 amino acids.

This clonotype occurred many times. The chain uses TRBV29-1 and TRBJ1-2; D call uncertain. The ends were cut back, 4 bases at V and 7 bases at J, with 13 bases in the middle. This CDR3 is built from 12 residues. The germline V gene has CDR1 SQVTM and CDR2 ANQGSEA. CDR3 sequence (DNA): TGCAGCGTTGGGGTCAACTTGGGTGGCTACACCTTC. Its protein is CSVGVNLGGYTF.

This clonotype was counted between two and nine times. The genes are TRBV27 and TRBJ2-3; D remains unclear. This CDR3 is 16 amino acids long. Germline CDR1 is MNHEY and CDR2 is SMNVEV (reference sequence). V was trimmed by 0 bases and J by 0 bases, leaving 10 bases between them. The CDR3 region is CASSLSAYPSTDTQYF. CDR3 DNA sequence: TGTGCCAGCAGTTTATCGGCCTACCCAAGCACAGATACGCAGTATTTT.

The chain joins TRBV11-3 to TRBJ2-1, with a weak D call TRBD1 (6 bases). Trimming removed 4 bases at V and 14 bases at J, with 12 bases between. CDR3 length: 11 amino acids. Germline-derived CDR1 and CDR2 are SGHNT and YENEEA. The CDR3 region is CASSYEQGEFF. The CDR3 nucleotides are TGTGCCAGCAGCTACGAACAGGGAGAGTTCTTC.

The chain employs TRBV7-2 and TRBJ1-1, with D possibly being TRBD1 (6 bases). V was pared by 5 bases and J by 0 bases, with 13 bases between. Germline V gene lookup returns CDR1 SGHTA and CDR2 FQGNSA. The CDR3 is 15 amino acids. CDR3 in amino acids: CASSQAGAMNTEAFF. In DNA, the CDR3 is TGTGCCAGCAGCCAGGCGGGGGCTATGAACACTGAAGCTTTCTTT.

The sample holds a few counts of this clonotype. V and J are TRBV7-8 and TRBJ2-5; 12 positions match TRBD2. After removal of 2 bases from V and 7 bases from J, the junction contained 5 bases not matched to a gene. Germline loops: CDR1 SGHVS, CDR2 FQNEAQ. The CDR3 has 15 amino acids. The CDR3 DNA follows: TGTGCCAGCAGCTTACGACTAGCGGGGGTGTCGACCCAGTACTTC. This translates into CASSLRLAGVSTQYF.

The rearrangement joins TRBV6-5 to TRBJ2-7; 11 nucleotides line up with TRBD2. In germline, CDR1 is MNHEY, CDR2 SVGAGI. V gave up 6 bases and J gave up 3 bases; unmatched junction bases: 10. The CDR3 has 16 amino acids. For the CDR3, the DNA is TGTGCCAGCAGACCGTCTCTAGCGGGGGGCCTCTACGAGCAGTACTTC. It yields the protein CASRPSLAGGLYEQYF.

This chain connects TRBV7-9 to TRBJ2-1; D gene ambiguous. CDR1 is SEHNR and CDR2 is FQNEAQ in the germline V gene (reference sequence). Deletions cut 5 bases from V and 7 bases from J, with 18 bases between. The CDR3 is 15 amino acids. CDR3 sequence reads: CASSPPPRLGNEQFF. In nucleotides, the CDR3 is TGTGCCAGCAGCCCCCCCCCGAGATTGGGGAATGAGCAGTTCTTC.

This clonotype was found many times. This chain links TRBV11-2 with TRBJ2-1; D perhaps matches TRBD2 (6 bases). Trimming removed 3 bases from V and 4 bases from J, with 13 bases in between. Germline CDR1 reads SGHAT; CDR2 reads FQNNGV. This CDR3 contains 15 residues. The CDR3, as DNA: TGTGCCAGCAGCTTGTGGGGAGGCAGATACAATGAGCAGTTCTTC. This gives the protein CASSLWGGRYNEQFF.

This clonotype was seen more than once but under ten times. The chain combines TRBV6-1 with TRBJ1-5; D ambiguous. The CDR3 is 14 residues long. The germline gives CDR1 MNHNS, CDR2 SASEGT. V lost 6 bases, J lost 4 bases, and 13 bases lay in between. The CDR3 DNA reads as TGTGCCAGCAGCTACACGGGCTCTAATCAGCCCCAGCATTTT. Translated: CASSYTGSNQPQHF.